A single sample is the source of the 20 T cell receptor beta chains below, sequenced in a study of T cells in Graves' hyperthyroidism and ophthalmopathy. RNA transcripts were the template for amplifying TCR beta CDR3 regions. Carried out on the TCR CDR3, a first-round RT-PCR used the HTBI primer set. TCRdb fed the multiplex PCR reads into MiXCR, producing one record per CDR3 protein. Here the sample spans roughly 570,000 distinct CDR3 sequences, around 45% being singletons. The specimen sequenced was peripheral blood or thyroid tissue (not recorded which). These receptors all come from an adult woman with Graves' disease, either hyperthyroidism or ophthalmopathy (not recorded which).

This clonotype was picked up many times. V and J are TRBV29-1 and TRBJ2-7, with 7 bases fitting TRBD2. CDR3 length: 15 residues. Germline V gene data show CDR1 as SQVTM and CDR2 as ANQGSEA. The trim removed 6 bases at V and 6 bases at J, leaving 17 bases unmatched. The CDR3 bases are TGCAGCGTGAGGAGTGGGAGGGCTGATTCATCCGAGCAGTACTTC. This gives the protein CSVRSGRADSSEQYF.

This clonotype showed up just a few times. The chain combines TRBV29-1 with TRBJ2-7; weak D call: TRBD1 (7 bases). Trimming took 6 bases from V and 2 from J, leaving 14 bases between them. Germline lookup yields CDR1 SQVTM and CDR2 ANQGSEA. CDR3 length: 13 residues. The CDR3 DNA reads as TGCAGCGTACGGGGGACAGTTACCTACGAGCAGTACTTC. Its protein product is CSVRGTVTYEQYF.

This clonotype has more than one count but fewer than ten. The chain combines TRBV7-2 with TRBJ1-6; D possibly corresponds to TRBD1 (5 bases). This CDR3 comprises 16 residues. The V end was cut by 0 bases, the J end by 10 bases, with 16 bases between. CDR1 is SGHTA and CDR2 is FQGNSA in the germline V gene. CDR3 region: CASSLAGQGRGSPLHF. The CDR3 region has the DNA TGTGCCAGCAGCTTAGCGGGGCAGGGAAGAGGGTCACCCCTCCACTTT.

Many counts were recorded for this clonotype. J is TRBJ1-5 and V is TRBV12-3 or TRBV12-4; D unresolved. V gave up 5 bases and J gave up 7 bases, with 9 bases separating them. The length of the CDR3 is 12 residues. The CDR3 DNA is TGTGCCAGCAGTAACAGTAAACAGCCCCAGCATTTT. Residues: CASSNSKQPQHF.

This clonotype has a count of ten or more. The chain is built from TRBV27 and TRBJ2-7; 7 bases are shared with TRBD1. The germline V gene has CDR1 MNHEY and CDR2 SMNVEV (reference sequence). The CDR3 is 13 amino acids. J was trimmed by 0 bases and V by 4 bases; bases with no gene match: 0. CDR3 amino acids: CASSYRGSYEQYF. In nucleotides, the CDR3 is TGTGCCAGCAGTTACAGGGGCTCCTACGAGCAGTACTTC.

The gene calls are TRBV7-2 and TRBJ2-7, with D tentatively TRBD2 (5 bases). The CDR3 covers 13 residues. In germline, CDR1 is SGHTA, CDR2 FQGNSA. V was trimmed by 5 bases and J by 5 bases, leaving 13 bases between them. CDR3 in DNA: TGTGCCAGCAGCCCGGGAATCATAGACGAGCAGTACTTC. It is translated as CASSPGIIDEQYF. Complete variable domain (other parts from reference TRBV7-2 and TRBJ2-7): GAGVSQSPSNKVTEKGKDVELRCDPISGHTALYWYRQSLGQGLEFLIYFQGNSAPDKSGLPSDRFSAERTGGSVSTLTIQRTQQEDSAVYLCASSPGIIDEQYFGPGTRLTVT.

This rearrangement joins TRBV10-1 to TRBJ1-5; D remains ambiguous. The V end was cut by 8 bases, the J end by 4 bases, with 21 bases between. The CDR3 is made up of 16 amino acids. CDR1 and CDR2 from the germline V gene are WNHNN and SYGVQD (reference sequence). In DNA form, the CDR3 reads TGCGCCAGCGGTAACACAGTTACAGCCTCAAATCAGCCCCAGCATTTT. It translates to CASGNTVTASNQPQHF.

This rearrangement joins TRBV7-3 to TRBJ1-2, with D perhaps TRBD1 (5 bases). The germline V gene encodes CDR1 SGHTA and CDR2 FQGTGA. V dropped 10 bases and J dropped 5 bases, with 17 bases sitting between them. This CDR3 has 13 residues. The CDR3 spells CAIRQGFTYGYTF. In nucleotides, the CDR3 is TGTGCCATTAGGCAGGGTTTTACGTATGGCTACACCTTC.

The chain has TRBV7-2 and TRBJ2-5, with 13 bases identical to TRBD2. The junction had 4 bases not matched to a gene; V was cut back by 5 bases and J by 4 bases. Germline values: CDR1 SGHTA, CDR2 FQGNSA. This CDR3 spans 15 amino acids. CDR3 amino acids: CASSPWTSGGETQYF. CDR3 sequence (DNA): TGTGCCAGCAGCCCCTGGACTAGCGGGGGAGAGACCCAGTACTTC.

The table lists this clonotype with a few counts. This chain links TRBV5-1 with TRBJ2-5; D unresolved. V was shortened by 4 bases and J by 11 bases, with 21 bases between the two germline ends. The CDR3 totals 14 residues. CDR1 is SGHRS and CDR2 is YFSETQ in the germline V gene. The CDR3 loop reads CASSAKLPLGNQYF. In DNA, the CDR3 is TGCGCCAGCAGCGCAAAACTCCCATTGGGGAATCAGTACTTC.

The chain carries TRBV2 and TRBJ1-5; D is perhaps TRBD1 (6 bases). This CDR3 is 13 amino acids long. Germline CDR1 is SNHLY and CDR2 is FYNNEI. V was trimmed by 8 bases and J by 11 bases, leaving 19 bases between them. The CDR3 here is CASGSGTRETQHF. The CDR3 DNA is TGTGCCAGCGGATCCGGGACACGTGAGACCCAGCATTTT.

This chain connects TRBV7-7 to TRBJ2-5; 9 positions match TRBD2. After removal of 5 bases from V and 4 bases from J, the junction contained 14 bases not matched to a gene. The CDR3 runs to 17 residues. Per the germline V gene, CDR1 is SSHAT and CDR2 is FNYEAQ (reference sequence). CDR3: CASSPRLAGMSIETQYF. The CDR3 nucleotides read TGTGCCAGCAGCCCACGCCTAGCGGGAATGTCCATAGAGACCCAGTACTTC.

V is TRBV7-4 and J is TRBJ1-1; TRBD1 is a possible D gene (5 bases). The CDR3 loop spans 16 amino acids. The V and J ends lost 5 bases and 8 bases respectively, with 24 bases between them. Germline CDR1 and CDR2: SGHVT and SQSDAQ. The CDR3 DNA sequence: TGTGCCAGCAGCCCAATGGACAAGGCAAATGAAAGAGAAGCTTTCTTT. It encodes CASSPMDKANEREAFF.

The chain carries TRBV10-3 and TRBJ2-5; D is perhaps TRBD1 (6 bases). V lost 6 bases, J lost 5 bases, and 16 bases lay in between. This CDR3 has 14 amino acids. Germline V gene data show CDR1 as ENHRY and CDR2 as SYGVKD. The chain's CDR3 is CAIRSTGMMETQYF. The CDR3, as DNA: TGTGCCATCAGATCAACAGGGATGATGGAGACCCAGTACTTC.

This clonotype was found many times. The chain uses TRBV12-3 or TRBV12-4 and TRBJ1-2; no clear D gene. The CDR3 has 14 residues. Trimming cost V 2 bases and J 4 bases, with 11 bases left between them. Here the CDR3 reads CASSLKGRAYGYTF. The CDR3 bases are TGTGCCAGCAGTTTAAAGGGAAGGGCCTATGGCTACACCTTC.

To note about this clonotype: Because it lacks the conserved phenylalanine or tryptophan at the end, this CDR3 is likely a read error. Because the CDR3's place on the DNA is in doubt, the DNA is left out and the CDR3 is given as listed by TCRdb. The chain combines TRBV19 with TRBJ1-2. The CDR3 comprises 8 residues, both ends counted. Germline V lookup: CDR1 LNHDA, CDR2 SQIVND (reference sequence). CDR3 residues: CASGLSGI.

The chain links TRBV7-9 to TRBJ2-5, with D tentatively TRBD1 (6 bases). V gave up 5 bases and J gave up 0 bases, with 13 bases separating them. The germline gives CDR1 SEHNR, CDR2 FQNEAQ (reference sequence). The CDR3 runs 15 residues. CDR3: CASSLGWTDQETQYF. The CDR3 bases are TGTGCCAGCAGCCTGGGCTGGACAGACCAAGAGACCCAGTACTTC.

CDR3 loop: CASSQATNYGYTF. In DNA form, the CDR3 reads TGTGCCAGTAGCCAGGCTACTAACTATGGCTACACCTTC. The V gene is TRBV19, the J gene TRBJ1-2; D call uncertain. The germline V and J ends were trimmed by 6 bases and 0 bases, with 8 bases remaining between them. From germline, CDR1 is LNHDA and CDR2 SQIVND (reference sequence). The length of the CDR3 is 13 residues. Full variable domain (outside the CDR3, taken from reference TRBV19 and TRBJ1-2): DGGITQSPKYLFRKEGQNVTLSCEQNLNHDAMYWYRQDPGQGLRLIYYSQIVNDFQKGDIAEGYSVSREKKESFPLTVTSAQKNPTAFYLCASSQATNYGYTFGSGTRLTVV.

V usage is TRBV10-3 and J usage is TRBJ2-7; D might be TRBD1 or TRBD2, each matching 5 bases. Trimming pared 2 bases from V and 0 bases from J, leaving 11 bases between. CDR1 and CDR2 from the germline V gene are ENHRY and SYGVKD. The CDR3 runs to 15 residues. DNA for the CDR3: TGTGCCATCAGTGAGGAGGGACCTACCTCCTACGAGCAGTACTTC. It codes for CAISEEGPTSYEQYF.

This clonotype was counted at least ten times. The chain joins TRBV15 to TRBJ2-7; 9 nucleotides agree with TRBD1. Germline-derived CDR1 and CDR2 are LNHNV and YYDKDF (reference sequence). The CDR3 consists of 15 residues. The junction had 10 bases not matched to a gene; V was cut back by 1 base and J by 9 bases. Here the CDR3 DNA reads TGTGCCACCAGCAGAGCCGGGACAGGGTACCTCGGGCAGTACTTC. The encoded protein is CATSRAGTGYLGQYF.